A single T cell receptor (beta chain) is shown here with its context. Its antigen is undetermined. These data are taken from a study of immune cell composition in non-small cell lung cancer. Study-level results: Tumour TCR-beta clonality was not significantly tied to smoking pack-years. Clones >0.5% enriched in tumour were rarer in adenocarcinoma (roughly 33%) than squamous (about 80%). Adenocarcinomas with higher top tumour-associated clone frequency had more reactive TILs. Shared sequences between tumour-reactive and dominant in vivo clones were not proven.

V trimming: 5 bases; J trimming: 1 base; junction bases outside the gene matches: 0. Germline V lookup: CDR1 GTSNPN, CDR2 SVGIG (reference sequence). CDR3 size: 12 residues. The table came from immunoSEQ multiplex PCR; TCRdb's copy has only in-frame clones and leaves some out. The table lists over 2,000 clones, approximately 83% of them singletons. Sequencing used lung tumor tissue. J is TRBJ2-3 and V is TRBV30; 7 bases map to TRBD2. This receptor was identified in a human donor with non-small cell lung cancer. The CDR3 reads CAWAGGTDTQYF. The CDR3 DNA reads as TGTGCCTGGGCGGGGGGCACAGATACGCAGTATTTT. Variable domain in full (rest from reference TRBV30 and TRBJ2-3): SQTIHQWPATLVQPVGSPLSLECTVEGTSNPNLYWYRQAAGRGLQLLFYSVGIGQISSEVPQNLSASRPQDRQFILSSKKLLLSDSGFYLCAWAGGTDTQYFGPGTRLTVL.